This T cell receptor (beta chain) comes out of a study of T cells in Graves' hyperthyroidism and ophthalmopathy. The V end lost 7 bases, the J end lost 11 bases, and 15 bases lay between the germline ends. CDR3 length equals 12 residues. Per the germline V gene, CDR1 is LGHNT and CDR2 is FRNRAP. TCR beta CDR3 regions were amplified from RNA transcripts. First-round RT-PCR of the TCR CDR3 relied on the HTBI primer set. TCRdb reprocessed the multiplex PCR reads with MiXCR, giving one entry per CDR3 protein. The repertoire holds under 450,000 distinct CDR3 sequences, 15% to 19% seen once, with roughly 7.7% in the top ten. Absence of ophthalmopathy progression within 18 months defined stable Graves' hyperthyroidism. The PBMCs were taken from approximately 9.7 ml of fresh peripheral blood. Study-level findings and limits: In validation, the model predicted ophthalmopathy. These predictions came a median about 6 months before onset.

The sample holds many counts of this clonotype. Its antigen is undetermined. Sequenced: blood. The V gene is TRBV12-5, the J gene TRBJ1-5; D is ambiguous. This TCR was sampled from a woman under 30 with Graves' hyperthyroidism. CDR3 DNA: TGTGCTAGTGCTAGCGGCGGTTTATCCCAGCATTTT. Residues: CASASGGLSQHF. The full variable domain, with the rest looked up from reference TRBV12-5 and TRBJ1-5, is DARVTQTPRHKVTEMGQEVTMRCQPILGHNTVFWYRQTMMQGLELLAYFRNRAPLDDSGMPKDRFSAEMPDATLATLKIQPSEPRDSAVYFCASASGGLSQHFGDGTRLSIL.